The 5 T cell receptor beta chains given below trace back to one sample, sequenced in a study of regulatory T cells in long-lasting Graves disease (dated by TCRdb to the early 2020s). This sample's time point label indicates: persistent/refractory GD, antithyroid drugs over 5 years with positive TRAb. RNA was extracted from PBMCs in TRIzol for both TCR sequencing and RNA sequencing. Library construction relied on multiplex PCR. Data came from an Illumina HiSeq 4000. CDR3 regions were amplified by Arm-PCR with iRepertoire HTBI primers to construct TCR beta libraries. The raw public reads went through TCRdb reprocessing: fastp at Q25, MiXCR clone calling, in-frame beta chains kept. A single entry per CDR3 protein holds the most common genes and DNA from its merged rows. The sample table lists a few hundred thousand distinct CDR3 sequences, 20% to 25% of them with a count of one. The ten largest clonotypes hold approximately 30% of the sample.

Specimen: peripheral blood mononuclear cells (PBMCs), collected when the disease was refractory, from a patient treated with antithyroid drugs. Receptors were obtained from a woman aged 40 to 49 with Graves disease. Donor details come from another sample of the same person, matched by shared clones.

On this clonotype: A much more abundant neighbour one base away suggests this may be a read error. The genes are TRBV6-9 and TRBJ1-5; 7 bases match TRBD1. The CDR3 is 15 residues long. Germline CDR1 MNHGY, CDR2 SVAAGI. The J segment lost 4 bases and the V segment lost 3 bases, leaving 6 bases of the junction unmatched. The CDR3 DNA reads TGTGCCAGCAGTTACCCTACAGGGGCTAATCAGCCCCAGCATTTT. Its translation is CASSYPTGANQPQHF.

The sample holds many counts of this clonotype. V gene TRBV4-2 combines with J gene TRBJ1-4; D is ambiguous. The germline CDR1 and CDR2 sequences are LGHNA and YNFKEQ. This CDR3 spans 15 amino acids. Trimming took 2 bases from V and 8 from J, leaving 15 bases between them. DNA for the CDR3: TGTGCCAGCAGCCAAACCGGTGGCAATGGGGAAAAACTGTTTTTT. This gives the protein CASSQTGGNGEKLFF.

This clonotype has a handful of counts. The rearrangement joins TRBV20-1 to TRBJ2-2; TRBD2 agrees at 8 bases. The CDR3 runs 13 residues. V lost 6 bases and J lost 6; bases outside the gene matches: 6. Germline CDR1 is DFQATT and CDR2 is SNEGSKA (reference sequence). The CDR3 sequence is CSALGLAAGELFF. As DNA, the CDR3 is TGCAGTGCCTTAGGACTAGCCGCCGGGGAGCTGTTTTTT.

This clonotype was found many times. J is TRBJ1-4 and V is TRBV12-3 or TRBV12-4, with TRBD1 identical over 8 bases. This CDR3 spans 14 amino acids. J gave up 8 bases and V 6 bases, and 8 bases lay outside the gene matches. In DNA, the CDR3 is TGTGCCAGCAGCTCTGGACAGGGTTGGGAAAAACTGTTTTTT. Its protein is CASSSGQGWEKLFF.

The chain couples TRBV3-1 to TRBJ1-1; D is perhaps TRBD1 (5 bases). The V gene lost 5 bases and the J gene lost 10 bases, with 11 bases spanning the gap. This CDR3 is 11 amino acids long. CDR1 LGHDT and CDR2 YNNKEL come from the germline V gene (reference sequence). The CDR3 DNA follows: TGTGCCAGCAGCGGACACGAGGGAGCTTTCTTT. Amino acids: CASSGHEGAFF.